There are many counts of the clone carrying this T cell receptor beta chain. Through a sample-barcoded 5' primer and a J-beta primer mix, a second PCR was run for roughly 7 to 11 cycles. Using its own MiXCR run on the 5' RACE reads, TCRdb lists one record per CDR3 protein. The sample comprises approximately 700,000 distinct CDR3 sequences, 32% of which are singletons, and 15% rests with the top ten. The entry originates in a study of blood T cells in healthy people across ages. Source material: blood. This TCR came from a woman aged 80 or over in good health.

The CDR3: CATSSDRGPNEQYF. CDR3 DNA: TGTGCCACCAGCAGCGACAGGGGACCCAACGAGCAGTACTTC. The chain is built from TRBV15 and TRBJ2-7, with 8 nucleotides matching TRBD1. This CDR3 has 14 residues. The germline V gene encodes CDR1 LNHNV and CDR2 YYDKDF (reference sequence). The trim removed 3 bases at V and 5 bases at J, leaving 6 bases unmatched.